The 23 T cell receptor beta chains below come from one sample, sequenced in a study of regulatory T cells in long-lasting Graves disease. Arm-PCR with iRepertoire HTBI primers amplified the CDR3 regions for these TCR beta libraries. TCRdb re-derived calls from the multiplex PCR reads in MiXCR, one entry per CDR3 protein. The repertoire includes about 420,000 distinct CDR3 sequences, about a sixth of them detected once, and roughly 23% sits in the top ten. Sample time point: newly diagnosed GD, antithyroid drugs for less than 3 months. Scientists built the TCR library using RNA that was extracted from PBMCs. These data were also filed under a second study, of T cells in Graves' hyperthyroidism and ophthalmopathy.

Sequenced material: peripheral blood mononuclear cells (PBMCs), taken at new diagnosis, from a patient treated with antithyroid drugs. Every receptor here comes from a woman in her late teens or twenties with Graves disease.

This clonotype was counted ten times or more. The chain recombines TRBV28 with TRBJ2-2; weak D call: TRBD1 (6 bases). The CDR3 loop spans 16 amino acids. Per germline, CDR1 MDHEN and CDR2 SYDVKM. V lost 6 bases to trimming and J lost 5 bases, with 19 bases between them. This chain's CDR3 is CASSALGAQRTGELFF. The DNA for the CDR3 is TGTGCCAGCAGCGCGCTGGGGGCGCAAAGGACCGGGGAGCTGTTTTTT.

The chain couples TRBV27 to TRBJ1-2, with a tentative D call TRBD1 (6 bases). Germline-derived CDR1 and CDR2 are MNHEY and SMNVEV (reference sequence). CDR3 length: 13 residues. V dropped 3 bases and J dropped 5 bases, with 10 bases sitting between them. As DNA, the CDR3 is TGTGCCAGCAGTTTTACAGGGAATTATGGCTACACCTTC. This gives the protein CASSFTGNYGYTF.

This clonotype was observed once. A much larger clone sits a single nucleotide away, making a read error possible. This sequence joins TRBV6-2 or TRBV6-3 and TRBJ2-1; D call uncertain. The CDR3 covers 11 residues. The V gene lost 5 bases and the J gene lost 10 bases, with 9 bases spanning the gap. Germline-derived CDR1 and CDR2 are MNHEY and SVGEGT. The CDR3 DNA follows: TGTGCCAGCAGTGCGGTCTTCGAGCAGTTCTTC. Translating it yields CASSAVFEQFF.

This clonotype came up many times. This chain connects TRBV28 to TRBJ2-7; TRBD1 or TRBD2 may be the D gene (5 bases each). CDR1 MDHEN and CDR2 SYDVKM come from the germline V gene. CDR3 length: 13 amino acids. Trimming stripped 6 bases from V and 5 bases from J, with 14 bases between. For the CDR3, the DNA is TGTGCCAGCAGGGCGGACATGCGGGACGAGCAGTACTTC. Translated, it gives CASRADMRDEQYF.

The V and J genes are TRBV19 and TRBJ2-2; 7 bases agree with TRBD1. The germline CDR1 and CDR2 sequences are LNHDA and SQIVND (reference sequence). This CDR3 is 15 amino acids long. Trimming took 7 bases from V and 0 from J; bases not matched to a gene: 5. The CDR3 DNA reads TGTGCCAGTACCTCCGGGACAGCGAACACCGGGGAGCTGTTTTTT. It encodes CASTSGTANTGELFF.

This clonotype was seen repeatedly, ten times or more. This chain connects TRBV30 to TRBJ1-1; maybe TRBD1 (6 bases). This CDR3 has 10 residues. V was pared by 5 bases and J by 9 bases, with 10 bases between. From germline, CDR1 is GTSNPN and CDR2 SVGIG (reference sequence). The CDR3 protein is CAWGQLKAFF. DNA of the CDR3: TGTGCCTGGGGACAGTTGAAAGCTTTCTTT.

At least ten counts were recorded for this clonotype. The V gene is TRBV11-3, the J gene TRBJ2-3, with unresolved D. The V end was cut by 6 bases, the J end by 2 bases, with 12 bases between. Germline assignment: CDR1 SGHNT and CDR2 YENEEA. The CDR3 runs to 14 residues. CDR3 residues: CASSSQPSTDTQYF. CDR3 nucleotides: TGTGCCAGCAGTTCGCAGCCGTCCACAGATACGCAGTATTTT. The full variable domain, rest sourced from reference TRBV11-3 and TRBJ2-3, is EAGVVQSPRYKIIEKKQPVAFWCNPISGHNTLYWYLQNLGQGPELLIRYENEEAVDDSQLPKDRFSAERLKGVDSTLKIQPAELGDSAVYLCASSSQPSTDTQYFGPGTRLTVL.

This clonotype was counted at least ten times. V usage is TRBV24-1 and J usage is TRBJ1-1; the D is unclear. This CDR3 contains 13 residues. The germline V and J ends were trimmed by 6 bases and 4 bases, with 11 bases remaining between them. Germline V lookup: CDR1 KGHDR, CDR2 SFDVKD. This CDR3 is CATSYIGATEAFF. CDR3 DNA: TGTGCCACCAGTTACATCGGAGCCACTGAAGCTTTCTTT.

Notes on this clonotype: A much larger clone lies one base from this, so it may be a read error. V and J are TRBV20-1 and TRBJ2-7; possibly TRBD2 for D (6 bases). The CDR3 is made up of 15 amino acids. In germline, CDR1 is DFQATT, CDR2 SNEGSKA (reference sequence). The V and J ends lost 1 base and 3 bases respectively, with 16 bases between them. CDR3 in DNA: TGCAGTGCTAGAGGTGTGTTCGGCGGGAACTACGAGCAGTACTTC. Translating it yields CSARGVFGGNYEQYF.

This clonotype has at least ten counts. The chain links TRBV2 to TRBJ2-7; 14 bases are shared with TRBD2. With V trimmed by 10 bases and J by 6 bases, 11 bases remained unmatched. This CDR3 spans 15 amino acids. CDR1 is SNHLY and CDR2 is FYNNEI in the germline V gene. DNA for the CDR3: TGTGCCAACTCGTTGCCGGGACTAGCGGGAGCCGAGCAGTACTTC. Protein product: CANSLPGLAGAEQYF.

Of note for this clonotype: With only one base between it and a far larger clone, this is likely a read error. The chain carries TRBV14 and TRBJ1-1; D is perhaps TRBD1 (5 bases). The ends were cut back, 1 base at V and 2 bases at J, with 11 bases in the middle. Germline CDR1 SGHDN, CDR2 FVKESK. The CDR3 contains 15 residues. The CDR3 loop is CASSQVARGNTEAFF. The CDR3 DNA sequence: TGTGCCAGCAGCCAAGTGGCAAGGGGAAACACTGAAGCTTTCTTT.

J is TRBJ2-1 and V is TRBV4-1, with a tentative D call TRBD1 (5 bases). The germline V and J ends were trimmed by 0 bases and 9 bases, with 18 bases remaining between them. CDR3 length: 16 amino acids. Germline CDR1 reads MGHRA; CDR2 reads YSYEKL. The CDR3 region has the DNA TGCGCCAGCAGCCAAGAAGGACATGGAGCTGTCGGTGAGCAGTTCTTC. This sequence encodes CASSQEGHGAVGEQFF.

There are many counts of this clonotype. CDR3 nucleotide sequence: TGCGCCAGCAGCTTGGGGGGACAGGGAGGAGAGACCCAGTACTTC. Translated, it gives CASSLGGQGGETQYF. The chain has TRBV5-1 and TRBJ2-5; TRBD1 matches 9 bases. This CDR3 is built from 15 residues. V gave up 0 bases and J gave up 4 bases; unmatched junction bases: 4. Looked up from germline, CDR1 is SGHRS and CDR2 is YFSETQ.

In its sample, this clonotype was seen many times. This chain links TRBV3-1 with TRBJ1-1, with D perhaps TRBD1 (6 bases). The CDR3 runs to 14 residues. CDR1 is LGHDT and CDR2 is YNNKEL in the germline V gene (reference sequence). The V and J ends lost 3 bases and 0 bases respectively, with 8 bases between them. The CDR3 loop is CASSHGQLNTEAFF. As DNA, the CDR3 is TGTGCCAGCAGCCACGGACAGCTGAACACTGAAGCTTTCTTT.

A word on this clonotype: A read error may be the cause here, since a much bigger clone is one base away. This chain joins TRBV20-1 and TRBJ2-5; 10 bases map to TRBD2. The DNA end favors TRBJ2-1, so the J call may be wrong. The CDR3 has 16 amino acids. CDR1 and CDR2 from the germline V gene are DFQATT and SNEGSKA (reference sequence). The CDR3 spells CSARGTSGKNQETQFF. The CDR3 DNA follows: TGCAGTGCTAGAGGTACTAGCGGGAAAAACCAAGAGACCCAGTTCTTC.

This clonotype occurred many times. CDR3 amino acids: CSVEVLHSSYNEQFF. DNA of the CDR3: TGCAGCGTTGAAGTCCTCCATAGCTCCTACAATGAGCAGTTCTTC. V usage is TRBV29-1 and J usage is TRBJ2-1, with D unresolved. The V and J ends lost 1 base and 0 bases respectively, with 10 bases between them. CDR1 and CDR2 (germline): SQVTM, ANQGSEA. This CDR3 spans 15 amino acids.

This clonotype was found many times. This chain links TRBV6-5 with TRBJ2-5; D gene unclear. The V gene's germline CDR1 is MNHEY and CDR2 SVGAGI. The CDR3 is 14 amino acids. Trimming pared 2 bases from V and 1 base from J, leaving 8 bases between. The CDR3 DNA reads TGTGCCAGCAGTTACCCAGGCCCCCAAGAGACCCAGTACTTC. Protein sequence: CASSYPGPQETQYF.

This clonotype was counted at least ten times. The chain recombines TRBV20-1 with TRBJ2-7, with TRBD2 matching over 8 bases. The CDR3 runs to 15 residues. The germline V gene has CDR1 DFQATT and CDR2 SNEGSKA (reference sequence). V shed 6 bases and J 2 bases; nucleotides not matched to a gene: 12. CDR3 amino acids: CSARLTGTSPYEQYF. The CDR3 DNA is TGCAGTGCACGACTAACCGGGACTAGTCCCTACGAGCAGTACTTC.

A few counts support this clonotype. The gene calls are TRBV28 and TRBJ1-5, with D unclear. Germline V lookup: CDR1 MDHEN, CDR2 SYDVKM. Trimming took off 3 bases at V and 8 bases at J, with 14 bases between the two ends. The CDR3 has 14 amino acids. CDR3 in DNA: TGTGCCAGCAGTTTTCGGCAGACGAGCAAGCCCCAGCATTTT. Encoded protein: CASSFRQTSKPQHF.

The sample holds many counts of this clonotype. V and J are TRBV6-2 or TRBV6-3 and TRBJ2-5; D ambiguous. Trimming took 0 bases from V and 5 from J, leaving 4 bases between them. The CDR3 covers 12 residues. The germline gives CDR1 MNHEY, CDR2 SVGEGT. The CDR3 here is CASSYSTETQYF. The DNA for the CDR3 is TGTGCCAGCAGTTACTCGACGGAGACCCAGTACTTC.

V is TRBV30 and J is TRBJ2-5; D ambiguous. The ends were cut back, 8 bases at V and 5 bases at J, with 15 bases in the middle. The CDR3 sequence is 12 residues long. CDR1 is GTSNPN, CDR2 SVGIG, per germline (reference sequence). CDR3 sequence (DNA): TGTGCCGCCACCCTGGGCCCTGAGACCCAGTACTTC. Its protein is CAATLGPETQYF.

This clonotype was detected many times. This rearrangement joins TRBV18 to TRBJ1-1; D gene unclear. V dropped 3 bases and J dropped 7 bases, with 6 bases sitting between them. Germline V gives CDR1 KGHSH, CDR2 LQKENI. The length of the CDR3 is 11 residues. CDR3 bases: TGTGCCAGCTCACCGAGTAGTGAAGCTTTCTTT. It translates to CASSPSSEAFF.

This clonotype was observed at least ten times. This chain connects TRBV11-2 to TRBJ2-1; TRBD2 matches at 10 bases. V dropped 5 bases and J dropped 7; count of bases not matched to a gene: 5. The CDR3 is made up of 14 amino acids. The germline V gene encodes CDR1 SGHAT and CDR2 FQNNGV. CDR3: CASSGLAGVNEQFF. The CDR3 DNA reads as TGTGCCAGCAGCGGCCTAGCGGGAGTGAATGAGCAGTTCTTC. Supplemented by reference TRBV11-2 and TRBJ2-1, the full variable domain reads EAGVAQSPRYKIIEKRQSVAFWCNPISGHATLYWYQQILGQGPKLLIQFQNNGVVDDSQLPKDRFSAERLKGVDSTLKIQPAKLEDSAVYLCASSGLAGVNEQFFGPGTRLTVL.